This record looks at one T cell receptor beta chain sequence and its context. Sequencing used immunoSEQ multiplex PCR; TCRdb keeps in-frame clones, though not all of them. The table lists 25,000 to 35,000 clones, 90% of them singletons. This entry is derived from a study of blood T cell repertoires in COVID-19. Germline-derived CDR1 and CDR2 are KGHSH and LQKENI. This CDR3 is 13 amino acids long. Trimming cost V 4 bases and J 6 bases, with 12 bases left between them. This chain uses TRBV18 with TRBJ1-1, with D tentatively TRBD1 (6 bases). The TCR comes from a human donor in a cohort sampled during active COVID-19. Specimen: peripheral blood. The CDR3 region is CASSRQGRAEAFF. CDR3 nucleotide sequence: TGTGCCAGCTCACGGCAGGGGAGGGCTGAAGCTTTCTTT.